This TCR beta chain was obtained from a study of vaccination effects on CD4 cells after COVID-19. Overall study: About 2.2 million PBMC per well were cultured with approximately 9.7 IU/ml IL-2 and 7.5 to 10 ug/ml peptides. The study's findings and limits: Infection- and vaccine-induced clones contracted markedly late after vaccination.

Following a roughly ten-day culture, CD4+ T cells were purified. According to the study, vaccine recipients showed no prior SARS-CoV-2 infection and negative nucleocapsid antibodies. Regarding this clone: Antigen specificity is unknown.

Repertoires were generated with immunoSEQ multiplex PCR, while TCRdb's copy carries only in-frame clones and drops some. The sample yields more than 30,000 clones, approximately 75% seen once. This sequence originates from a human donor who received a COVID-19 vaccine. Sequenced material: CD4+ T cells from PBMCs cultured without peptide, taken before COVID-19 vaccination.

The chain's CDR3 is CASNTGRTLTGELFF. CDR3 coding DNA: TGTGCCAGCAATACAGGGAGGACCCTCACCGGGGAGCTGTTTTTT. The chain uses TRBV6-5 and TRBJ2-2, with D possibly called TRBD1 or TRBD2 (6 bases each). The V and J ends lost 7 bases and 4 bases respectively, with 16 bases between them. The CDR3 runs to 15 residues. The germline V gene encodes CDR1 MNHEY and CDR2 SVGAGI.